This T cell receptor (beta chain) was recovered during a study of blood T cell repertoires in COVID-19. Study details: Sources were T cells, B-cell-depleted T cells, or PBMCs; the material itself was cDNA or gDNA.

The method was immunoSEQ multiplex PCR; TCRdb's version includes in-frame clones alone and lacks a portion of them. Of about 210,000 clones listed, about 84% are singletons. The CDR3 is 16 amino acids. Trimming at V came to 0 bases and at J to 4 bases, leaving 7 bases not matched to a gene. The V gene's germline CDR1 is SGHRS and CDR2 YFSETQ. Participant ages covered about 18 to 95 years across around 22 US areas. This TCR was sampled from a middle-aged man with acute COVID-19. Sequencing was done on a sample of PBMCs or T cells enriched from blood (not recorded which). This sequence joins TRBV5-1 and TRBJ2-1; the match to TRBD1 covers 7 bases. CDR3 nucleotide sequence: TGCGCCAGCAGCTTGGTAGGGGACAGATATTACAATGAGCAGTTCTTC. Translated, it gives CASSLVGDRYYNEQFF.